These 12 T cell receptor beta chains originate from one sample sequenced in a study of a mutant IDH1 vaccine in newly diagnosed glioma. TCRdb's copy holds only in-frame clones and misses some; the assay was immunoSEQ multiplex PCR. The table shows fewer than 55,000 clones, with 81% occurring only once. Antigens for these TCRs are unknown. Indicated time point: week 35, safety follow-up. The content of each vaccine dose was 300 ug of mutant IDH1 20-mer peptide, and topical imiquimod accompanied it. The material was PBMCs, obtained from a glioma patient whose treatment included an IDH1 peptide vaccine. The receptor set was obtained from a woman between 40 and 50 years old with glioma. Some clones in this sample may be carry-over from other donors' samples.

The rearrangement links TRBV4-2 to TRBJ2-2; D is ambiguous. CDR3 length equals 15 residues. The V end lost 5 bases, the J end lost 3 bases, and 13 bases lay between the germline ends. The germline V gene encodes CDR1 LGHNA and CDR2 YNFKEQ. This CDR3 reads CASSYSDGDTGELFF. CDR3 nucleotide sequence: TGTGCCAGCAGCTACTCCGACGGAGACACCGGGGAGCTGTTTTTT.

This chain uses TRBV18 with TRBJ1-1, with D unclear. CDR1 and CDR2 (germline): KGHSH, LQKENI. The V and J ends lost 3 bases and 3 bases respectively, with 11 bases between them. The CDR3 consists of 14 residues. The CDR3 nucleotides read TGTGCCAGCTCACCCTCAAGAGGTGACACTGAAGCTTTCTTT. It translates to CASSPSRGDTEAFF.

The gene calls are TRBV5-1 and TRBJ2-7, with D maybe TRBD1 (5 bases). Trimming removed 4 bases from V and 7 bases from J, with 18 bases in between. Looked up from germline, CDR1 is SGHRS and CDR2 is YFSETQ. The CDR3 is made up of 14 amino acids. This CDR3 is CASSGVQGPGEQYF. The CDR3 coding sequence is TGCGCCAGCAGCGGCGTTCAGGGTCCTGGGGAGCAGTACTTC.

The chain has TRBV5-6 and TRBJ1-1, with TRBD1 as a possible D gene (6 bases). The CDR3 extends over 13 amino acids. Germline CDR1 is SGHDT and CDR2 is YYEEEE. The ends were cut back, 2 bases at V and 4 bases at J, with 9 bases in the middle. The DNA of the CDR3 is TGTGCCAGCAGCTTAGGAGGGGGCACTGAAGCTTTCTTT. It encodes CASSLGGGTEAFF.

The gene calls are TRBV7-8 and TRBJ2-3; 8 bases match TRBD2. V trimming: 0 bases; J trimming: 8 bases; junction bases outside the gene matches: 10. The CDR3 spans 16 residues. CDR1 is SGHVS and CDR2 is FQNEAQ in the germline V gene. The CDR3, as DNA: TGTGCCAGCAGCTTAGCGCTTAGGGGACTAGGGGTTACGCAGTATTTT. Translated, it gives CASSLALRGLGVTQYF.

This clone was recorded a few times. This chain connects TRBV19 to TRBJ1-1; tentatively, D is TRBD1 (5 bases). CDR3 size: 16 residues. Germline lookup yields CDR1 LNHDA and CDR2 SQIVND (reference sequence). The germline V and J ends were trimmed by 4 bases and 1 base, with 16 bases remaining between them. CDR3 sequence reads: CASSTSGLDPNTEAFF. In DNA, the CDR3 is TGTGCCAGTAGTACTTCGGGACTCGACCCGAACACTGAAGCTTTCTTT. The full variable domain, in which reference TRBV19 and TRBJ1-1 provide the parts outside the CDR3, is DGGITQSPKYLFRKEGQNVTLSCEQNLNHDAMYWYRQDPGQGLRLIYYSQIVNDFQKGDIAEGYSVSREKKESFPLTVTSAQKNPTAFYLCASSTSGLDPNTEAFFGQGTRLTVV.

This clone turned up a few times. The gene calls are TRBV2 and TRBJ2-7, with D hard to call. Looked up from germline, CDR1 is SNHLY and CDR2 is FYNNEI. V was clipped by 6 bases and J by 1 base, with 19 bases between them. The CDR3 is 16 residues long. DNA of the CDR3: TGTGCCAGCAGCTCAGGTGGGCTAGAATTTTCCTACGAGCAGTACTTC. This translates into CASSSGGLEFSYEQYF.

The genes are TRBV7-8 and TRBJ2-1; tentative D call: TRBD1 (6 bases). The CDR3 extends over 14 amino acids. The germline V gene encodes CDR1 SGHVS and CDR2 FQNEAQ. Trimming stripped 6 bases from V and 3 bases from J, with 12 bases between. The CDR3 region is CASRVPGDYNEQFF. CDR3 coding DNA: TGTGCCAGCAGGGTCCCAGGGGACTACAATGAGCAGTTCTTC.

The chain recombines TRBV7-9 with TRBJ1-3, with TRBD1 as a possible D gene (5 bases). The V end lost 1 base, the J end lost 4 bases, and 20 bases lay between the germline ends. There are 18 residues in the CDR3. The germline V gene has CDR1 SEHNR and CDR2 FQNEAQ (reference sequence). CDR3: CASSLGTSRRANGNTIYF. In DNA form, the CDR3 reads TGTGCCAGCAGCTTAGGAACTTCCCGCAGGGCAAACGGAAACACCATATATTTT. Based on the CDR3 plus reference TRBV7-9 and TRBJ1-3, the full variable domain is DTGVSQNPRHKITKRGQNVTFRCDPISEHNRLYWYRQTLGQGPEFLTYFQNEAQLEKSRLLSDRFSAERPKGSFSTLEIQRTEQGDSAMYLCASSLGTSRRANGNTIYFGEGSWLTVV.

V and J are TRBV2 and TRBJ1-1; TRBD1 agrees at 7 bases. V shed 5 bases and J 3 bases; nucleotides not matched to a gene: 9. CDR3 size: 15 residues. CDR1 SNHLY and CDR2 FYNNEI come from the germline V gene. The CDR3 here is CASSKNRQGDTEAFF. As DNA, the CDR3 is TGTGCCAGCAGTAAAAATAGACAGGGCGACACTGAAGCTTTCTTT.

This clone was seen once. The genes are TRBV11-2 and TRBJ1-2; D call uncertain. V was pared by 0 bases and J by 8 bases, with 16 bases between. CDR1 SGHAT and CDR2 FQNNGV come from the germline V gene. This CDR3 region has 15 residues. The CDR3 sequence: CASSLDYPGGAGYTF. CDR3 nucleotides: TGTGCCAGCAGCTTAGATTACCCAGGTGGCGCGGGCTACACCTTC.

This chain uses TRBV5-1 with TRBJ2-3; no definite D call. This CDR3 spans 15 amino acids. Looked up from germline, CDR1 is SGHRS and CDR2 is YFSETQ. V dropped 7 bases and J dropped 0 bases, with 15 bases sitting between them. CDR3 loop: CASAVGYRSTDTQYF. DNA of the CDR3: TGCGCCAGCGCGGTGGGGTATAGGAGCACAGATACGCAGTATTTT.